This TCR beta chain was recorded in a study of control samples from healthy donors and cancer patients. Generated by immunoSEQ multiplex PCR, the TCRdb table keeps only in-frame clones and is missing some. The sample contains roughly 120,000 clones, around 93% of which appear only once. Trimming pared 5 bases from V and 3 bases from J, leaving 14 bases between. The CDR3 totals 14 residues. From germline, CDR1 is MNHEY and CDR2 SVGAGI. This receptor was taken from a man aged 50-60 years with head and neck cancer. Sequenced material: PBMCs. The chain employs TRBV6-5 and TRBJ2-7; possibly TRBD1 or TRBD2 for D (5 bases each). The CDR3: CASSPPGPIYEQYF. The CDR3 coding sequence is TGTGCCAGCAGTCCTCCGGGACCGATCTACGAGCAGTACTTC.